This T cell receptor beta chain stems from a study of T-cell reconstitution after alpha-beta-depleted transplantation in children. Preparation of the TCRbeta library was carried out with unique molecular identifiers. TCRdb re-called the PCR reads through MiXCR, storing one row per CDR3 protein. The table shows about 360,000 distinct CDR3 sequences, with 13% occurring only once. The germline V gene has CDR1 MNHNS and CDR2 SASEGT. The V end was cut by 3 bases, the J end by 2 bases, with 7 bases between. This CDR3 is 13 amino acids long. The TCR originated in a human donor who donated a stem cell graft to a child with Fanconi anemia. Sequences were derived from PBMCs, sampled from the stem cell graft. The J gene is TRBJ2-5, the V gene TRBV6-1; D is ambiguous. CDR3 nucleotides: TGTGCCAGCAGTGAGACATTTCAAGAGACCCAGTACTTC. It yields the protein CASSETFQETQYF.